This T cell receptor beta chain was found in a study of blood T cell repertoires in COVID-19 (dated by TCRdb to 2020 to 2021). Concerning the study at large: Samples from collaborators originated in the United States, Italy and Spain and spanned both the acute and convalescent phases of COVID-19. The repertoires were released in a freely available public database intended as a resource for research on the immune response to SARS-CoV-2. The dataset comprised deeply sampled blood TCRbeta repertoires from subjects exposed to, actively infected with, or recovered from COVID-19. The material from the prospective study consisted of cDNA or gDNA derived from T cells, B-cell-depleted T cells, or PBMCs. Where available, HLA class I and class II types were taken from metadata supplied by the sample provider and were not determined by assay-based typing. The sample metadata nearly always contained a de-identified subject ID, COVID-19 status, age in years and sex. The samples were drawn from two sources: the first 160 participants of the ongoing ImmuneRACE study, and 1,000 to 1,500 subjects contributed by 6 global collaborators. Overall results and qualifications from the work: The amount of clinical and demographic metadata varied by source and participant and was provided uncurated.

According to the germline V gene, CDR1 reads SGHTS and CDR2 reads YDEGEE. Between the V and J ends, shortened by 5 bases and 5 bases respectively, the junction contains 11 bases. The cysteine opens and the phenylalanine closes a CDR3 of 13 amino acids. Only CDR3 DNA is held: 39 bases, read in frame from base 1. TCRbeta CDR3 regions were amplified from genomic DNA by means of the immunoSEQ Assay, a bias-controlled multiplex PCR. In the paper's pipeline: The number of nucleated cells in each sample was estimated from the amplification of reference gene primers within the assay. Sequence reads were collapsed and filtered to measure the absolute abundance of every unique TCRbeta CDR3 rearrangement. For each sample, productive Simpson clonality was calculated as the square root of Simpson's diversity index across productive rearrangements. Not all clones reach the TCRdb copy of this immuneACCESS table, which keeps in-frame sequences only. Checked studies attribute under half of the gap to unresolved V genes and leave the rest unexplained. The V and J calls and clone size are taken from that table; D and trimming were inferred from the DNA. The sample contains 180,000 or so clones, approximately 85% of them found a single time. 7.5% to 9.5% of the sample lies in the top ten.

Whole blood was collected in K2EDTA tubes by collaborating institutions according to the institutions' own protocols. For TCRbeta analysis, collaborators shipped samples as frozen whole blood, isolated PBMCs, or DNA extracted from either of those sample types. In regard to this clone: Its antigen has not been determined. Base qualities are missing; no much larger clone stands one base away.

The receptor comes from a woman in her sixties with acute or convalescent COVID-19. The sample taken for sequencing was peripheral blood. Rearrangement joined TRBV5-8 to TRBJ2-1, with an unclear D gene assignment. The CDR3 protein: CASRELNDNEQFF. The DNA is as follows: TGTGCCAGCAGAGAGCTTAACGACAATGAGCAGTTCTTC.